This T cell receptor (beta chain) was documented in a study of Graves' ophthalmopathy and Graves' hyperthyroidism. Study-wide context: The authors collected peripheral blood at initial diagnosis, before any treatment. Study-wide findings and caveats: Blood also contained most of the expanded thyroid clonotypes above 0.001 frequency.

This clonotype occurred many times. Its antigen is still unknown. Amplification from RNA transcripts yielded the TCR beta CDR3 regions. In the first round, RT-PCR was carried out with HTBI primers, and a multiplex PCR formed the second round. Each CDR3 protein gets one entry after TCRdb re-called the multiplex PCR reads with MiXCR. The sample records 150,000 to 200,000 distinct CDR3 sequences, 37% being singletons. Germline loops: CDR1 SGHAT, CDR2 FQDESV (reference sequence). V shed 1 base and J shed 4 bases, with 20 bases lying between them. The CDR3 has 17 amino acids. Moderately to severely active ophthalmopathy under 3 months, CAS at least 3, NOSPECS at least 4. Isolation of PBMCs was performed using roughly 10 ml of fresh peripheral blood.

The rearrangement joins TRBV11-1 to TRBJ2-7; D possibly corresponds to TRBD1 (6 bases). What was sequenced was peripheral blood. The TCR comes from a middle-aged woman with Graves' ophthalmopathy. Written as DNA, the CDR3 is TGTGCCAGCAGCTTAGGGGACCGGTCAGGGGATTTTTACGAGCAGTACTTC. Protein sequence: CASSLGDRSGDFYEQYF.